In this sample, the clone carrying this T cell receptor (beta chain) turned up a few times. Its antigen is as yet unknown. This CDR3 has 13 amino acids. V dropped 5 bases and J dropped 1 base, with 8 bases sitting between them. Germline CDR1 is SGHAT and CDR2 is FQNNGV. The repertoire was sequenced with immunoSEQ multiplex PCR; TCRdb's copy has only in-frame clones and lacks some. The table records 10,000 to 15,000 clones, around 71% of them present only once. As for time point: after neoadjuvant nivolumab, at surgical resection. This sample was taken from a study of neoadjuvant anti-PD-1 for oral cavity cancer. Background on the study: Patients without progression received a fourth nivolumab dose around day 43, then surgical resection on days 50-56. Study-wide results and caveats: After neoadjuvant nivolumab, PBMC T cell clonality was significantly higher in non-responders than responders. TCR analyses covered only a few patients per response group.

The source is a person aged 35 to 85 with oral cavity squamous cell carcinoma. The gene calls are TRBV11-2 and TRBJ2-5, with D perhaps given as TRBD1 or TRBD2 (5 bases each). Source: PBMCs, taken after nivolumab (anti-PD-1) treatment. This chain's CDR3 is CASSTGRQETQYF. In DNA form, the CDR3 reads TGTGCCAGCAGCACGGGACGCCAAGAGACCCAGTACTTC.